This T cell receptor beta chain was documented in a study of cytomegalovirus exposure and HLA in healthy donors. This CDR3 region has 15 residues. V shed 0 bases and J 4 bases; nucleotides not matched to a gene: 2. Germline CDR1 and CDR2: LGHNA and YNFKEQ. Primers for the PCR totalled 60 Vbeta and 13 Jbeta. Repertoires were generated with immunoSEQ multiplex PCR, while TCRdb's copy carries only in-frame clones and drops some. Altogether around 91,000 clones are present, 55% to 65% being singletons, with the ten largest covering 2% to 2.5%. This sequence joins TRBV4-2 and TRBJ2-3, with 9 bases matching TRBD2. The clonotype originates from a human donor in good health. The sequenced material came from PBMCs. The CDR3 DNA is TGTGCCAGCAGCCAAGAGCGGGGGGGCCCAGATACGCAGTATTTT. Residues: CASSQERGGPDTQYF.